These 16 T cell receptor beta chains were all obtained from the same sample, sequenced in a study of CD8+ T cells in alopecia areata. RNA was extracted and reverse transcribed into cDNA as the sequencing template. The data were produced by immunoSEQ multiplex PCR, yet TCRdb's version contains in-frame clones alone and is incomplete. The table records roughly 130,000 clones, 45% to 60% of them present only once. Sequences were derived from CD4+ T cells sorted from blood, sampled at week 0. The receptors originated from a human donor with alopecia areata.

The chain joins TRBV9 to TRBJ2-6; D gene unclear. The CDR3 has 16 amino acids. Germline loops: CDR1 SGDLS, CDR2 YYNGEE. Trimming took off 0 bases at V and 0 bases at J, with 7 bases between the two ends. Written as DNA, the CDR3 is TGTGCCAGCAGCGTAGGCGCAAGCTCTGGGGCCAACGTCCTGACTTTC. It is translated as CASSVGASSGANVLTF.

A single count supports this clone. The chain employs TRBV2 and TRBJ2-5; 9 bases are shared with TRBD1. CDR3 size: 13 residues. Germline CDR1 reads SNHLY; CDR2 reads FYNNEI. Germline trimming cut 7 bases from V and 7 bases from J; bases unmatched to any gene: 7. Written as DNA, the CDR3 is TGTGCCAGCATCGGGACAGGGTTAGGGACCCAGTACTTC. Translated: CASIGTGLGTQYF.

This sequence joins TRBV7-9 and TRBJ2-5; D gene ambiguous. Trimming left V 5 bases short and J 5 bases short, with 9 bases between. Germline CDR1 is SEHNR and CDR2 is FQNEAQ (reference sequence). The CDR3 contains 12 residues. CDR3 region: CASSETSETQYF. The CDR3 DNA reads TGTGCCAGCAGCGAAACTTCGGAGACCCAGTACTTC.

This rearrangement joins TRBV7-2 to TRBJ1-4, with D unclear. This CDR3 is 13 amino acids long. The germline V gene encodes CDR1 SGHTA and CDR2 FQGNSA. Deletions cut 3 bases from V and 8 bases from J, with 10 bases between. As DNA, the CDR3 is TGTGCCAGCAGCTTCTGGGTTGGGGAAAAACTGTTTTTT. The encoded protein is CASSFWVGEKLFF.

This clone was detected only a few times. This sequence joins TRBV10-3 and TRBJ2-5; D call uncertain. V shed 6 bases and J shed 0 bases, with 2 bases lying between them. This CDR3 is 11 amino acids long. The germline V gene has CDR1 ENHRY and CDR2 SYGVKD. CDR3: CAIRNQETQYF. DNA of the CDR3: TGTGCCATCAGAAACCAAGAGACCCAGTACTTC.

The chain joins TRBV6-5 to TRBJ1-1; maybe TRBD1 (5 bases). CDR3 length equals 16 residues. With 3 bases removed from V and 3 bases from J, the gap between germline ends came to 17 bases. CDR1 is MNHEY and CDR2 is SVGAGI in the germline V gene. CDR3 nucleotides: TGTGCCAGCAGTTATTTCGTCGGGGGTTTACACACTGAAGCTTTCTTT. It yields the protein CASSYFVGGLHTEAFF.

Only a few counts were recorded for this clone. CDR3 region: CASSAPGQKNIQYF. CDR3 DNA: TGCGCCAGCAGCGCTCCGGGACAGAAAAACATTCAGTACTTC. The chain combines TRBV4-1 with TRBJ2-4; 7 positions match TRBD1. The germline V gene encodes CDR1 MGHRA and CDR2 YSYEKL. The ends lost 5 bases at V and 4 bases at J; junction bases unmatched: 5. The CDR3 runs 14 residues.

The chain carries TRBV29-1 and TRBJ1-4; the D gene is possibly TRBD1 (5 bases). Between the trimmed V and J ends, which lost 6 bases and 8 bases, there was a span of 13 bases. Per germline, CDR1 SQVTM and CDR2 ANQGSEA. The CDR3 extends over 12 amino acids. CDR3 coding DNA: TGCAGCGTCGGACACAAAGGCGAAAAACTGTTTTTT. This sequence encodes CSVGHKGEKLFF.

The chain recombines TRBV2 with TRBJ2-5, with D perhaps being TRBD1 or TRBD2 (5 bases each). V lost 7 bases, J lost 9 bases, and 21 bases lay in between. Germline V gene data show CDR1 as SNHLY and CDR2 as FYNNEI. The CDR3 sequence is 14 residues long. The CDR3 DNA reads TGTGCCAGCAACCCCATTGGGGGAGCGGAGGCCCAGTACTTC. The encoded protein is CASNPIGGAEAQYF.

The chain is built from TRBV28 and TRBJ1-6, with D uncertain. The CDR3 is made up of 11 amino acids. With 2 bases removed from V and 9 bases from J, the gap between germline ends came to 2 bases. Germline CDR1 MDHEN, CDR2 SYDVKM. The CDR3 reads CASSLRSPLHF. CDR3 nucleotide sequence: TGTGCCAGCAGTTTACGTTCACCCCTCCACTTT.

This sequence joins TRBV19 and TRBJ1-1; D may be TRBD1 (5 bases). The CDR3 runs 15 residues. CDR1 is LNHDA and CDR2 is SQIVND in the germline V gene (reference sequence). V lost 4 bases, J lost 0 bases, and 12 bases lay in between. CDR3 in DNA: TGTGCCAGTAGTAGGCTCCCGGGGGTGAACACTGAAGCTTTCTTT. It yields the protein CASSRLPGVNTEAFF.

In its sample, this clone was seen once. V gene TRBV6-5 combines with J gene TRBJ1-1; tentative D call: TRBD1 (5 bases). Trimming took off 2 bases at V and 3 bases at J, with 10 bases between the two ends. The CDR3 consists of 14 residues. CDR1 is MNHEY and CDR2 is SVGAGI in the germline V gene. CDR3 residues: CASSYPGTDTEAFF. In DNA, the CDR3 is TGTGCCAGCAGTTACCCAGGGACGGACACTGAAGCTTTCTTT.

This clone was seen only a few times. The chain joins TRBV18 to TRBJ2-3; the D gene is possibly TRBD1 (5 bases). V was cut by 6 bases and J by 1 base, with 17 bases left in between. CDR1 and CDR2 from the germline V gene are KGHSH and LQKENI. The CDR3 consists of 16 residues. The CDR3 nucleotides read TGTGCCAGCTCCGAACTACAGGAACGGGGCACAGATACGCAGTATTTT. Translating it yields CASSELQERGTDTQYF.

This clone has just a few counts. CDR3 protein: CASIPTPRERDSNQPQHF. CDR3 DNA: TGCGCCAGCATCCCCACCCCGAGGGAGCGAGATAGCAATCAGCCCCAGCATTTT. The rearrangement uses TRBV23-1 and TRBJ1-5; D unresolved. TRBV23-1 is identified as an open reading frame with a role that is uncertain. With 7 bases removed from V and 0 bases from J, the gap between germline ends came to 22 bases. CDR3 length: 18 amino acids.

The rearrangement links TRBV2 to TRBJ2-1; the match to TRBD2 covers 12 bases. Per germline, CDR1 SNHLY and CDR2 FYNNEI. The CDR3 contains 12 residues. CDR3 sequence: CAASGGANEQFF. CDR3 in DNA: TGTGCTGCTAGCGGGGGGGCTAATGAGCAGTTCTTC. Variable domain in full (rest from reference TRBV2 and TRBJ2-1): EPEVTQTPSHQVTQMGQEVILRCVPISNHLYFYWYRQILGQKVEFLVSFYNNEISEKSEIFDDQFSVERPDGSNFTLKIRSTKLEDSAMYFCAASGGANEQFFGPGTRLTVL.

This clone was seen just once. J is TRBJ2-7 and V is TRBV7-9; tentatively, D is TRBD1 (5 bases). The ends were cut back, 4 bases at V and 1 base at J, with 11 bases in the middle. Germline lookup yields CDR1 SEHNR and CDR2 FQNEAQ (reference sequence). The CDR3 is made up of 14 amino acids. The DNA of the CDR3 is TGTGCCAGCAGCTCATTCAGGGAATCCTACGAGCAGTACTTC. It codes for CASSSFRESYEQYF.